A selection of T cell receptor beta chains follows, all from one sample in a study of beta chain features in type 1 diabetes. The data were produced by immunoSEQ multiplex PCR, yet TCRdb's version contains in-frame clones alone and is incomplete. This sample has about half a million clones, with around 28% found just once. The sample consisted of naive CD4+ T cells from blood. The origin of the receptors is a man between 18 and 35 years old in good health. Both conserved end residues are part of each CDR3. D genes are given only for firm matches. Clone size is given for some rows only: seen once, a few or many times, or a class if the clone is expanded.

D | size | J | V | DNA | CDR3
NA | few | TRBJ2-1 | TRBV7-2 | TGTGCCAGCAGCTTATCGGCCGCCTACAATGAGCAGTTCTTC | CASSLSAAYNEQFF
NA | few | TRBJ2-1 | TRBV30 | TGTGCCTGGAGTAACCTAGAGTGGGACAATGAGCAGTTCTTC | CAWSNLEWDNEQFF
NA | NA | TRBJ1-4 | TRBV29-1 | TGCAGCGCCTCCGCCGCGGGTAATGAAAAACTGTTTTTT | CSASAAGNEKLFF
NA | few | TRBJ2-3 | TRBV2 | TGTGCCAGCAGTAGGGAACAGGGCCCCCCAGATACGCAGTATTTT | CASSREQGPPDTQYF
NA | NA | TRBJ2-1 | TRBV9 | TGTGCCAGCAGCGCCTCTACGGTAGCGACCTCCTACAATGAGCAGTTCTTC | CASSASTVATSYNEQFF
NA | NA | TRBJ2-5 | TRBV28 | TGTGCCAGCAGTTTATGGTCGCTACCTCGGGAGACCCAGTACTTC | CASSLWSLPRETQYF
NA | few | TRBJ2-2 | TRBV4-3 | TGCGCCAGCAGCCAAACGGCGAACACCGGGGAGCTGTTTTTT | CASSQTANTGELFF
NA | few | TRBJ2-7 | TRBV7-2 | TGTGCCAGCAGCTTAGCCGCGGTCGAGCAGTACTTC | CASSLAAVEQYF
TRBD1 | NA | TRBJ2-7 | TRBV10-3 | TGTGCCGTGGGACAGGACTTCTACGAGCAGTACTTC | CAVGQDFYEQYF
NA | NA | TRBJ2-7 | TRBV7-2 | TGTGCCAGCAGCTTGCGGGCGTCCTACGAGCAGTACTTC | CASSLRASYEQYF
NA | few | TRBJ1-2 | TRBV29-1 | TGCAGCGTTGAAGAACGCGGCGTCTATGGCTACACCTTC | CSVEERGVYGYTF
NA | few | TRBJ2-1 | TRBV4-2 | TGTGCCAGCAGCCAAGATCAGAATAGCGGCTCAACTGGTGAGCAGTTCTTC | CASSQDQNSGSTGEQFF
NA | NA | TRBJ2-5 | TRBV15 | TGTGCCACCAGCAGAGAGGGGGGGCCCCAGTACTTC | CATSREGGPQYF
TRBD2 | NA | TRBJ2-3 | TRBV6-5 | TGTGCCAGCAGTTATCTAGCGGCTAACACAGATACGCAGTATTTT | CASSYLAANTDTQYF
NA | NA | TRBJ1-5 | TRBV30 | TGTGCCTGGAGTGAGGAGGGCCTGCAGCCCCAGCATTTT | CAWSEEGLQPQHF
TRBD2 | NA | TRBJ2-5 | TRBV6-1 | TGTGCCAGCAGTGAAGTTGGGACTAGCGAAGAGACCCAGTACTTC | CASSEVGTSEETQYF
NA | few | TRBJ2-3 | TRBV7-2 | TGTGCCAGCAGCTATCCTTTTGGACATACCACGGATACGCAGTATTTT | CASSYPFGHTTDTQYF
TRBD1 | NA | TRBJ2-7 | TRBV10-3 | TGTGCCATCAGTGCCACCCCGGCAGGGGGCGAGCAGTACTTC | CAISATPAGGEQYF
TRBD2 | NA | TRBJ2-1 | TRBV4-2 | TGTGCCAGCAGCCAGGCGGGACTAGCGGGCTCGAATGAGCAGTTCTTC | CASSQAGLAGSNEQFF
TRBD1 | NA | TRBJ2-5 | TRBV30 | TGTGCCTGGAGCCCGGACAGGGGGAGAGAGACCCAGTACTTC | CAWSPDRGRETQYF
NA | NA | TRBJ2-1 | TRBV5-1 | TGCGCCAGCAGCTTACCGAAGGGGGGGTCCTACAATGAGCAGTTCTTC | CASSLPKGGSYNEQFF
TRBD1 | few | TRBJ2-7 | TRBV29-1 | TGCAGCGTTGAATCGACAGGGGGCTACGAGCAGTACTTC | CSVESTGGYEQYF
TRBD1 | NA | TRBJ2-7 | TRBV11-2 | TGTGCCAGCACCTTGGACAGGGGGCGCGACGAGCAGTACTTC | CASTLDRGRDEQYF
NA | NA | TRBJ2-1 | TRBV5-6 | TGTGCCAGCAGTCGTTACAGCGTCGATGAGCAGTTCTTC | CASSRYSVDEQFF